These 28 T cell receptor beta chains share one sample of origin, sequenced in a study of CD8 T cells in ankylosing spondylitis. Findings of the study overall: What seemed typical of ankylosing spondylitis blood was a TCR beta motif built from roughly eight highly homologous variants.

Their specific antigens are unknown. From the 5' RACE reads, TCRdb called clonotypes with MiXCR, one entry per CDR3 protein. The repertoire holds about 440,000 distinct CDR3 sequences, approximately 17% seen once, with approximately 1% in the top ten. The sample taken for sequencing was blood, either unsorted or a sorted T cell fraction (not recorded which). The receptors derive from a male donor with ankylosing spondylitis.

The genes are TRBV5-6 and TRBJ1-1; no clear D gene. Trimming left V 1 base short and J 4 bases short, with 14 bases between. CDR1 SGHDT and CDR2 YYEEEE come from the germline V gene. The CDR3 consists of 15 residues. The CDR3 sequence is CASSLPPGWGTEAFF. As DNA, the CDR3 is TGTGCCAGCAGCTTGCCCCCGGGGTGGGGCACTGAAGCTTTCTTT.

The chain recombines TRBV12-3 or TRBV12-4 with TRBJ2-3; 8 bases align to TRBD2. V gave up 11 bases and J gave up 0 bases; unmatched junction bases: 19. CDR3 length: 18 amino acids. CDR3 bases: TGTGCCTTCAGTTTAGGGGCTAGCGGGCGGCCTAGCACAGATACGCAGTATTTT. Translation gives CAFSLGASGRPSTDTQYF.

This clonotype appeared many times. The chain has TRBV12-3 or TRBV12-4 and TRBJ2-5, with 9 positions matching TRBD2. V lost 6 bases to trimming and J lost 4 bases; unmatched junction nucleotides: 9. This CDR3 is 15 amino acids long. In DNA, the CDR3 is TGTGCCAGCAGACATAGCGGGAGTGGTCGAGAGACCCAGTACTTC. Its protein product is CASRHSGSGRETQYF.

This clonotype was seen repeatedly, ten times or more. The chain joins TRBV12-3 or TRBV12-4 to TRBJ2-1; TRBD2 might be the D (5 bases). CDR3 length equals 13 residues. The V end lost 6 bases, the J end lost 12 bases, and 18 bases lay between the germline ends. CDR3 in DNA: TGTGCCAGCAGCTTGGATGTCTCTCGGGGGCAGTTCTTC. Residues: CASSLDVSRGQFF.

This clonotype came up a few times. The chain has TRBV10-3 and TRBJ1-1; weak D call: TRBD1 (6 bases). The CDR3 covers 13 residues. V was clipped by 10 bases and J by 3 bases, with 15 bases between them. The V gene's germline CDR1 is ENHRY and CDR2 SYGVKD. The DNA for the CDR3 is TGTGCCACTAAACAGGGAGAGGACACTGAAGCTTTCTTT. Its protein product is CATKQGEDTEAFF.

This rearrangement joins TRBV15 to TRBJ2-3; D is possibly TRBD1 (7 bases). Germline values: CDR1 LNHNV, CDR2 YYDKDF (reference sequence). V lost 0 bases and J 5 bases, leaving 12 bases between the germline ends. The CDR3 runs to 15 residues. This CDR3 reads CATSREAGGRDTQYF. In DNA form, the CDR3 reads TGTGCCACCAGCAGAGAGGCAGGGGGGAGAGATACGCAGTATTTT.

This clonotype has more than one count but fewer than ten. In nucleotides, the CDR3 is TGTGCCAGCAGCCCCCGTTCGGGTCTTGGTTCATACGAGCAGTACTTC. Amino acid sequence: CASSPRSGLGSYEQYF. The chain couples TRBV12-3 or TRBV12-4 to TRBJ2-7; D gene unclear. This CDR3 spans 16 amino acids. With 6 bases removed from V and 4 bases from J, the gap between germline ends came to 22 bases.

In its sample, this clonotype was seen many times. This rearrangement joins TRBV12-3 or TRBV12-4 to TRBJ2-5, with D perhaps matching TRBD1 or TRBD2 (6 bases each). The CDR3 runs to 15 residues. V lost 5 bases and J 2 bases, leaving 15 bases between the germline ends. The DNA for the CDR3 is TGTGCCAGCAGTCCCCCGGGGGCGGGGCAAGAGACCCAGTACTTC. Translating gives CASSPPGAGQETQYF.

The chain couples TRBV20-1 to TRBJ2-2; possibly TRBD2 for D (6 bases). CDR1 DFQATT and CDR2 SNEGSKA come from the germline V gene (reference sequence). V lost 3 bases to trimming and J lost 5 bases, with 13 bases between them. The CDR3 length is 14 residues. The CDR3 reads CSASGSQKTGELFF. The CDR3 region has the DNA TGCAGTGCTAGCGGGAGCCAGAAAACCGGGGAGCTGTTTTTT.

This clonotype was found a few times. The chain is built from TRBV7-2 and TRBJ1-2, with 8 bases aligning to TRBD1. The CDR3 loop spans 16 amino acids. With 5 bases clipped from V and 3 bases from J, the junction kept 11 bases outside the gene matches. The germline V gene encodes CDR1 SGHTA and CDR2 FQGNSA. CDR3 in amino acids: CASSPAPTGVDYGYTF. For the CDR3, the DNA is TGTGCCAGCAGCCCCGCTCCGACAGGGGTCGACTATGGCTACACCTTC. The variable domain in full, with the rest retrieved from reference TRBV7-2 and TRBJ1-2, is GAGVSQSPSNKVTEKGKDVELRCDPISGHTALYWYRQSLGQGLEFLIYFQGNSAPDKSGLPSDRFSAERTGGSVSTLTIQRTQQEDSAVYLCASSPAPTGVDYGYTFGSGTRLTVV.

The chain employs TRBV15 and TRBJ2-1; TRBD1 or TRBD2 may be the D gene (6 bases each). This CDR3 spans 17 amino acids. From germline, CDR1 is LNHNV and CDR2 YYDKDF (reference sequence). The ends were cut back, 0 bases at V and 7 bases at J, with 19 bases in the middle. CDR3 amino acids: CATSRDRGWGAFNEQFF. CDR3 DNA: TGTGCCACCAGCAGAGATCGAGGGTGGGGGGCCTTTAATGAGCAGTTCTTC.

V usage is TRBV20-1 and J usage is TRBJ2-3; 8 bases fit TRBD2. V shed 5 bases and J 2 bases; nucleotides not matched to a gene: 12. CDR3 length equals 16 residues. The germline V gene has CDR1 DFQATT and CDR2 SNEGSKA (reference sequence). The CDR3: CSADISRTSNTDTQYF. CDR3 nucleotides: TGCAGTGCTGACATAAGCCGGACTAGCAACACAGATACGCAGTATTTT.

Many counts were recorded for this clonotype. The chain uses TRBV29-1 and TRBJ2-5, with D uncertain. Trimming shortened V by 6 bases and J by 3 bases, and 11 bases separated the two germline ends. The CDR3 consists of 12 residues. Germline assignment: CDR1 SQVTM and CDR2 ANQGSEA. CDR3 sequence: CSVDYSEETQYF. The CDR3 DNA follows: TGCAGCGTAGATTATAGTGAAGAGACCCAGTACTTC.

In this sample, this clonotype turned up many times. The CDR3 here is CASFSELNTGELFF. The DNA for the CDR3 is TGTGCCAGCTTTTCAGAGTTGAACACCGGGGAGCTGTTTTTT. V and J are TRBV12-3 or TRBV12-4 and TRBJ2-2; D unresolved. Deletions cut 8 bases from V and 1 base from J, with 11 bases between. The CDR3 has 14 residues.

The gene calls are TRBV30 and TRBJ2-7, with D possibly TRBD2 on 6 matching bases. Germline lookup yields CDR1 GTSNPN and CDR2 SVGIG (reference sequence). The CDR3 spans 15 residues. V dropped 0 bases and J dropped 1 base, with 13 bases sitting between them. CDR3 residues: CAWSVRGGISYEQYF. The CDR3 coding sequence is TGTGCCTGGAGTGTACGGGGCGGGATTTCCTACGAGCAGTACTTC.

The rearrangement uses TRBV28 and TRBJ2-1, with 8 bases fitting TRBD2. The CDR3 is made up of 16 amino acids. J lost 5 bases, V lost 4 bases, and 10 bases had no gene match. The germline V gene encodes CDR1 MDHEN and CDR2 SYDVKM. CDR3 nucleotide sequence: TGTGCCAGCAGTTATATTTCAGCGGGAGTCGACAATGAGCAGTTCTTC. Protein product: CASSYISAGVDNEQFF.

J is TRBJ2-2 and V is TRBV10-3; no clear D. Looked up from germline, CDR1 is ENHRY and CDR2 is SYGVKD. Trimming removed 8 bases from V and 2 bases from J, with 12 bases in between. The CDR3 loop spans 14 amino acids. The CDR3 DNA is TGTGCCATCGGGGAAGGAAGAAACACCGGGGAGCTGTTTTTT. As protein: CAIGEGRNTGELFF.

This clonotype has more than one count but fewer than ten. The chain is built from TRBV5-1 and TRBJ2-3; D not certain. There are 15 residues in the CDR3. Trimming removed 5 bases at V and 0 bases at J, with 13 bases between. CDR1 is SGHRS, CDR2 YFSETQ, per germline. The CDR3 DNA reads TGCGCCAGCAGTATGTTTAAGACTAGCACAGATACGCAGTATTTT. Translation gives CASSMFKTSTDTQYF.

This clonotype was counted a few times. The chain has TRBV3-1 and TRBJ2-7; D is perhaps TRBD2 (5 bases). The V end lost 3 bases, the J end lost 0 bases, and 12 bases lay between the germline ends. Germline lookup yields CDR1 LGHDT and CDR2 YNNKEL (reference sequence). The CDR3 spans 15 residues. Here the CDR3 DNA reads TGTGCCAGCAGCCAGGAGGACGGCAGCTCCTACGAGCAGTACTTC. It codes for CASSQEDGSSYEQYF.

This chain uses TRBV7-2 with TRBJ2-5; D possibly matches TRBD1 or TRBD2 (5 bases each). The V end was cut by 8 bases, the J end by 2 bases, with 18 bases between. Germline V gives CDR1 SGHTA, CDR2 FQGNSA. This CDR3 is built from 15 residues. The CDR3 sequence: CASLRGGGIQETQYF. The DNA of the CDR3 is TGTGCCAGCCTTCGGGGCGGCGGAATACAAGAGACCCAGTACTTC.

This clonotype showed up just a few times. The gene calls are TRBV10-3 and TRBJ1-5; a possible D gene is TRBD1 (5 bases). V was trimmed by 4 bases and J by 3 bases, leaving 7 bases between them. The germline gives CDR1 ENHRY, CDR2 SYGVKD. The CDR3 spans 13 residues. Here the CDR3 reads CAISGQNNQPQHF. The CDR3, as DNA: TGTGCCATCAGTGGACAGAACAATCAGCCCCAGCATTTT.

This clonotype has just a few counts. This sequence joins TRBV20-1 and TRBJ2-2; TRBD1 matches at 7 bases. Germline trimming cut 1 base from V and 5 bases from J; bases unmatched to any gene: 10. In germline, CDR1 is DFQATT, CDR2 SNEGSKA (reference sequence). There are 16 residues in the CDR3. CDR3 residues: CSARAFVGQATGELFF. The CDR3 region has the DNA TGCAGTGCTAGAGCATTCGTCGGACAGGCGACCGGGGAGCTGTTTTTT.

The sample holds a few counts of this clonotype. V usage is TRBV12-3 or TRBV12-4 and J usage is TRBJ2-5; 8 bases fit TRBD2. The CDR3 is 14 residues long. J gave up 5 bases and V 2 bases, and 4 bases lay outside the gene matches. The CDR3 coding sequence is TGTGCCAGCAGTTTACAACGGGGGGGGGAGACCCAGTACTTC. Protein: CASSLQRGGETQYF.

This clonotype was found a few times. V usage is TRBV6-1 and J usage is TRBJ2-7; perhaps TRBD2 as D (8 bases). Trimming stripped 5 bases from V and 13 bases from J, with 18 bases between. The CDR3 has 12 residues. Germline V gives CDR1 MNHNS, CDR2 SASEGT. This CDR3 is CASSPGGDRFYF. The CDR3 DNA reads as TGTGCCAGCAGTCCGGGGGGGGACAGATTTTACTTC.

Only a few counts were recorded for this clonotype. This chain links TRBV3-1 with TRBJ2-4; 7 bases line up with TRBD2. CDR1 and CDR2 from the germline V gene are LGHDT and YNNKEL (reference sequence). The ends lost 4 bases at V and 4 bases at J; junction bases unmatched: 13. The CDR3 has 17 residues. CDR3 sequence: CASSRTDLLATKNIQYF. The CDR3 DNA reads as TGTGCCAGCAGCCGAACCGATTTACTAGCGACTAAAAACATTCAGTACTTC.

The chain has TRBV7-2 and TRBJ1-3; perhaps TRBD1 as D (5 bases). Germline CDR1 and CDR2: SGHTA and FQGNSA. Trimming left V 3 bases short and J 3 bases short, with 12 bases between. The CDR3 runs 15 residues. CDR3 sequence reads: CASSFADGGGNTIYF. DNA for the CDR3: TGTGCCAGCAGCTTTGCGGACGGGGGTGGAAACACCATATATTTT.

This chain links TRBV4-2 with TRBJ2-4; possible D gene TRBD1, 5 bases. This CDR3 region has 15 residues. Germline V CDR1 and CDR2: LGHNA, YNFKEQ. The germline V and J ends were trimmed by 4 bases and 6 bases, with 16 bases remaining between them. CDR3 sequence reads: CASSPVTPQGNIQYF. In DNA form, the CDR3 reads TGTGCCAGCAGCCCTGTGACACCCCAGGGAAACATTCAGTACTTC.

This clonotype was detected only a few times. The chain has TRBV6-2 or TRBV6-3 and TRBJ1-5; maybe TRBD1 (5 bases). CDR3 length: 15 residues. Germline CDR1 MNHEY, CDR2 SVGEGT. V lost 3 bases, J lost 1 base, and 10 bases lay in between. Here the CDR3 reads CASSYRDGSNQPQHF. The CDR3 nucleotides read TGTGCCAGCAGTTATCGGGACGGCAGCAATCAGCCCCAGCATTTT.